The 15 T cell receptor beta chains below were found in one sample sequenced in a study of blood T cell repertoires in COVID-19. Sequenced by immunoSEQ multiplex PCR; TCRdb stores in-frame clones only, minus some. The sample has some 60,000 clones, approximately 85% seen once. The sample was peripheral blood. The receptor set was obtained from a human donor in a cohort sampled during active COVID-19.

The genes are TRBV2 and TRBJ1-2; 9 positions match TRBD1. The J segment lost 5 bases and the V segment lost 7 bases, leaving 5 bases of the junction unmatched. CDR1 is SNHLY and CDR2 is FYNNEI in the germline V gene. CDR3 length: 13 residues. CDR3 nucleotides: TGTGCCAGCACTATGGACAGGGGATATGGCTACACCTTC. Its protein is CASTMDRGYGYTF.

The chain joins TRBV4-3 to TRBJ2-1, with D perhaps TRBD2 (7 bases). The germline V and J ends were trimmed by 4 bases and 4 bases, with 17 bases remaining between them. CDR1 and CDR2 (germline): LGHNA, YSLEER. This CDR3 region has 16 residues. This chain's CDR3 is CASSPLGGDTYNEQFF. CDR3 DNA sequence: TGCGCCAGCAGCCCCTTAGGGGGGGATACTTACAATGAGCAGTTCTTC.

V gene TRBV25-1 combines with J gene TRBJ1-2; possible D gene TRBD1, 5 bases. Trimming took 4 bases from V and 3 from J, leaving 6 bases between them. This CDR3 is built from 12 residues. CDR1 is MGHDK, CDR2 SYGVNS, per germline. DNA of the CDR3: TGTGCCAGCAGTGGCAGGGACTATGGCTACACCTTC. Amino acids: CASSGRDYGYTF.

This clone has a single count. Written as DNA, the CDR3 is TGCGCCAGCAGCCAAGTCAAGGGAAGGGGGACTGAAGCTTTCTTT. This translates into CASSQVKGRGTEAFF. The rearrangement uses TRBV4-1 and TRBJ1-1; D may be TRBD1 (6 bases). The CDR3 spans 15 residues. Trimming removed 1 base from V and 5 bases from J, with 14 bases in between. Germline CDR1 and CDR2: MGHRA and YSYEKL.

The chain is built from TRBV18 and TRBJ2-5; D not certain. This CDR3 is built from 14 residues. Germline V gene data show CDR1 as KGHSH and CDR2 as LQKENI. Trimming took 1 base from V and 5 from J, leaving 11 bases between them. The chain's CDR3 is CASSPLVSLETQYF. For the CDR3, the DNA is TGTGCCAGCTCACCACTGGTCAGTTTGGAGACCCAGTACTTC.

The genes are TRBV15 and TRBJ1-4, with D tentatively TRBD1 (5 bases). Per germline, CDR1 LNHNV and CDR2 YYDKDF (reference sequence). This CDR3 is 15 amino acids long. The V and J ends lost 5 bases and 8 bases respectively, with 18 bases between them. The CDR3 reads CATSPIPQGGEKLFF. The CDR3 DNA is TGTGCCACCAGCCCGATCCCCCAGGGTGGGGAAAAACTGTTTTTT.

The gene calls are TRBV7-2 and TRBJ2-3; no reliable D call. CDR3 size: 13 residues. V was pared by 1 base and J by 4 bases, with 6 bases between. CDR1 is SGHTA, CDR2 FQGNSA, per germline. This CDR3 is CASSLVSADTQYF. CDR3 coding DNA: TGTGCCAGCAGCTTAGTGAGCGCAGATACGCAGTATTTT.

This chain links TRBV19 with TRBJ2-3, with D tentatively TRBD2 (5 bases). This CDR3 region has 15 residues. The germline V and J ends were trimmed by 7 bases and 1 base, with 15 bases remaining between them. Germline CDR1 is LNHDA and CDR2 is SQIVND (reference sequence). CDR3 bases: TGTGCCAGTACCATGGTAGGTAGCGGCACAGATACGCAGTATTTT. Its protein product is CASTMVGSGTDTQYF.

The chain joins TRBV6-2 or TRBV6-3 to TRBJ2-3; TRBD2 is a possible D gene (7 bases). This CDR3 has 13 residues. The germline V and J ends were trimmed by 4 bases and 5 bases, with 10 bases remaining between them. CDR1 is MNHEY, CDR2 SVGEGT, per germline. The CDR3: CASSWGGGDTQYF. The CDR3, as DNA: TGTGCCAGCAGTTGGGGGGGCGGAGATACGCAGTATTTT.

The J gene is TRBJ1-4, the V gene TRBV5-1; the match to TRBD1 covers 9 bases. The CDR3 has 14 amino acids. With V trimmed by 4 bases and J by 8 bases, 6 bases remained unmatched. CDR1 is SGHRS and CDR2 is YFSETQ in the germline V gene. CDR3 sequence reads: CASSTGGQVEKLFF. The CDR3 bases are TGCGCCAGCAGCACAGGGGGCCAGGTGGAAAAACTGTTTTTT.

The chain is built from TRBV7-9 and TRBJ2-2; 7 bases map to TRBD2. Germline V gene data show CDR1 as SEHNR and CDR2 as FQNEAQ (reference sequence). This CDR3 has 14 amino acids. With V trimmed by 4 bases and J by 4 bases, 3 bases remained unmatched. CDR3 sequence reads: CASSSGGSTGELFF. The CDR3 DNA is TGTGCCAGCAGCTCCGGGGGGAGCACCGGGGAGCTGTTTTTT.

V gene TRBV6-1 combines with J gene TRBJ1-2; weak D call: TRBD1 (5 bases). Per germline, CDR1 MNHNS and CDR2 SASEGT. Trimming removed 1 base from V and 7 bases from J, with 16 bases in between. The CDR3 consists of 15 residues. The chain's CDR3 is CASSEEGRVSLGYTF. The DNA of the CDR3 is TGTGCCAGCAGTGAAGAGGGCAGGGTCTCGCTTGGCTACACCTTC.

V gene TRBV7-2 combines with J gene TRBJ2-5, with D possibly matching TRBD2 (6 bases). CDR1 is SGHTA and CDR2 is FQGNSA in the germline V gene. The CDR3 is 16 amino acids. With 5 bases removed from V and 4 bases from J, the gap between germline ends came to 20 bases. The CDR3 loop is CASSPPGLALSETQYF. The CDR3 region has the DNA TGTGCCAGCAGCCCGCCGGGACTTGCCCTTTCAGAGACCCAGTACTTC.

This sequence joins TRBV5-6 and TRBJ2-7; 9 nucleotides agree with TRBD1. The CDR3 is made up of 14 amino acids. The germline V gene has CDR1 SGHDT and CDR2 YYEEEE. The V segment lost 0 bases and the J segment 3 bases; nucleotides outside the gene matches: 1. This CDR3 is CASSLGQGDYEQYF. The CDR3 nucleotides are TGTGCCAGCAGCTTGGGACAGGGGGACTACGAGCAGTACTTC.

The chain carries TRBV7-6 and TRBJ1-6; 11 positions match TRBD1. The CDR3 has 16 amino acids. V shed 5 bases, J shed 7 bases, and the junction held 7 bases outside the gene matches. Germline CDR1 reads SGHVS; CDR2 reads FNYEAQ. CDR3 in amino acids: CASSQRGTGGNSPLHF. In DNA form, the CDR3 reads TGTGCCAGCAGCCAGCGGGGGACAGGGGGAAATTCACCCCTCCACTTT. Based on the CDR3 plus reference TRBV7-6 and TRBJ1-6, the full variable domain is GAGVSQSPRYKVTKRGQDVALRCDPISGHVSLYWYRQALGQGPEFLTYFNYEAQQDKSGLPNDRFSAERPEGSISTLTIQRTEQRDSAMYRCASSQRGTGGNSPLHFGNGTRLTVT.